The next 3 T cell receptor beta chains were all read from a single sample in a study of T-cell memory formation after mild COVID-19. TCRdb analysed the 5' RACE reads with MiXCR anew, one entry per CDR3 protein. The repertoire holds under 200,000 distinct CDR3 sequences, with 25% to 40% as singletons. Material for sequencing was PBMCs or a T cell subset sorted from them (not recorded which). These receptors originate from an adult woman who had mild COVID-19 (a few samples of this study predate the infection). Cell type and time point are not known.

DNA of the CDR3: TGTGCCAGCAGCGTAGATCCCGACAGGGCTTACACAGATACGCAGTATTTT. It is translated as CASSVDPDRAYTDTQYF. V is TRBV9 and J is TRBJ2-3, with 7 bases aligning to TRBD1. The CDR3 consists of 17 residues. Trimming removed 0 bases from V and 2 bases from J; junction bases left unmatched: 9. In germline, CDR1 is SGDLS, CDR2 YYNGEE.

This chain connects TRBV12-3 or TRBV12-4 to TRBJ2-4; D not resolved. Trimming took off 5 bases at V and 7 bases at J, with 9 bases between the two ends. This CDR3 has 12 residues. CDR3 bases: TGTGCCAGCAGTCCGCAACAGAACATTCAGTACTTC. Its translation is CASSPQQNIQYF.

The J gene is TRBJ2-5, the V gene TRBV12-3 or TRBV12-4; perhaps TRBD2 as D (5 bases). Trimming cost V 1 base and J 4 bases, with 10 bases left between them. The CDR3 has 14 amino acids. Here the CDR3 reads CASSLVGGGETQYF. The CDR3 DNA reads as TGTGCCAGCAGTTTAGTAGGAGGTGGAGAGACCCAGTACTTC.